The 30 T cell receptor beta chains presented below share a single source sample, sequenced in a study of chemoradiotherapy in HPV16-positive cancers. TCRdb keeps only in-frame clones here, not all; method: immunoSEQ multiplex PCR. In the table there are roughly 16,000 clones, over 90% of which are singletons. Material: blood, obtained from a patient who underwent chemoradiotherapy. The receptors were gathered from a human donor with HPV-associated anogenital cancer.

V and J are TRBV5-1 and TRBJ1-1; no definite D call. Germline CDR1 is SGHRS and CDR2 is YFSETQ. The CDR3 spans 17 residues. The V end lost 0 bases, the J end lost 4 bases, and 19 bases lay between the germline ends. The CDR3 reads CASSLALGRRDSTEAFF. The CDR3 DNA reads as TGCGCCAGCAGCTTGGCCCTAGGACGGCGGGATAGCACTGAAGCTTTCTTT.

The chain carries TRBV21-1 and TRBJ2-5. The J call may not be correct, given that the DNA end is closer to TRBJ2-7. TRBV21-1 is given as a pseudogene. There are 13 residues in the CDR3. The CDR3 region has the DNA TGTGCCAGCAGCAAAAGAGGGGATGACGAGCAGTACTTC. Its protein product is CASSKRGDDEQYF.

This chain joins TRBV5-1 and TRBJ2-2; no reliable D call. CDR1 and CDR2 (germline): SGHRS, YFSETQ. This CDR3 contains 12 residues. V was clipped by 1 base and J by 6 bases, with 4 bases between them. CDR3 region: CASSLKSGELFF. The CDR3 coding sequence is TGCGCCAGCAGCTTGAAATCCGGGGAGCTGTTTTTT. Combining the CDR3 with reference TRBV5-1 and TRBJ2-2 gives the whole variable domain KAGVTQTPRYLIKTRGQQVTLSCSPISGHRSVSWYQQTPGQGLQFLFEYFSETQRNKGNFPGRFSGRQFSNSRSEMNVSTLELGDSALYLCASSLKSGELFFGEGSRLTVL.

This clone came up once. V is TRBV9 and J is TRBJ2-2; D is ambiguous. Germline CDR1 SGDLS, CDR2 YYNGEE. This CDR3 spans 14 amino acids. V was cut by 3 bases and J by 4 bases, with 10 bases left in between. For the CDR3, the DNA is TGTGCCAGCAGCGCCTCTTTTGGCACCGGGGAGCTGTTTTTT. This sequence encodes CASSASFGTGELFF.

The genes are TRBV5-6 and TRBJ1-1; TRBD1 agrees at 8 bases. Germline loops: CDR1 SGHDT, CDR2 YYEEEE. The V and J ends lost 4 bases and 1 base, in that order; junction bases with no gene match: 9. This CDR3 comprises 16 residues. The CDR3 protein is CASSPLGGTGNTEAFF. The CDR3 nucleotides are TGTGCCAGCAGCCCTCTGGGCGGGACAGGGAACACTGAAGCTTTCTTT. Full variable domain (remainder filled in from reference TRBV5-6 and TRBJ1-1): DAGVTQSPTHLIKTRGQQVTLRCSPKSGHDTVSWYQQALGQGPQFIFQYYEEEERQRGNFPDRFSGHQFPNYSSELNVNALLLGDSALYLCASSPLGGTGNTEAFFGQGTRLTVV.

The chain has TRBV15 and TRBJ1-1, with 11 bases that match TRBD1. Unmatched junction bases numbered 3, after V lost 3 bases and J lost 0 bases. Germline CDR1 is LNHNV and CDR2 is YYDKDF (reference sequence). The CDR3 consists of 16 residues. The DNA for the CDR3 is TGTGCCACCAGCAGGGACAGGGGGCAAATGAACACTGAAGCTTTCTTT. Its translation is CATSRDRGQMNTEAFF.

The chain's CDR3 is CASSLAPGPERTDTQYF. The CDR3 DNA reads TGCGCCAGCAGCTTGGCCCCCGGACCCGAACGCACAGATACGCAGTATTTT. The genes are TRBV5-1 and TRBJ2-3; D ambiguous. The CDR3 is 17 amino acids. With 0 bases removed from V and 1 base from J, the gap between germline ends came to 15 bases. Germline V gene data show CDR1 as SGHRS and CDR2 as YFSETQ.

The V call is TRBV2, the J call TRBJ2-1, with 8 bases lining up with TRBD2. The CDR3 contains 16 residues. Trimming removed 6 bases from V and 1 base from J; junction bases left unmatched: 8. The germline V gene encodes CDR1 SNHLY and CDR2 FYNNEI. The chain's CDR3 is CASRRLGGESYNEQFF. The CDR3 coding sequence is TGTGCCAGCAGAAGGCTCGGGGGGGAGTCCTACAATGAGCAGTTCTTC.

A single count supports this clone. CDR3 bases: TGTGCCAGCAGCTTAGCAGGGGGCAACGGCTACACCTTC. Translation gives CASSLAGGNGYTF. This chain joins TRBV7-8 and TRBJ1-2, with 7 bases lining up with TRBD1. The germline gives CDR1 SGHVS, CDR2 FQNEAQ. The CDR3 covers 13 residues. J lost 8 bases, V lost 0 bases, and 3 bases had no gene match.

The chain employs TRBV6-1 and TRBJ2-1; D possibly corresponds to TRBD1 (6 bases). The V gene's germline CDR1 is MNHNS and CDR2 SASEGT. The CDR3 loop spans 14 amino acids. V lost 4 bases to trimming and J lost 0 bases, with 7 bases between them. CDR3 sequence: CASSVTGSYNEQFF. The CDR3 nucleotides read TGTGCCAGCAGTGTGACAGGCTCCTACAATGAGCAGTTCTTC.

This rearrangement joins TRBV13 to TRBJ2-2; D is ambiguous. Germline-derived CDR1 and CDR2 are PRHDT and FYEKMQ (reference sequence). Trimming stripped 5 bases from V and 4 bases from J, with 5 bases between. This CDR3 region has 12 residues. The CDR3, as DNA: TGTGCCAGCAGCCCAATCACCGGGGAGCTGTTTTTT. Protein sequence: CASSPITGELFF.

The J gene is TRBJ1-4, the V gene TRBV25-1, with D hard to call. This CDR3 comprises 16 residues. CDR1 and CDR2 from the germline V gene are MGHDK and SYGVNS. The V and J ends lost 3 bases and 5 bases respectively, with 16 bases between them. CDR3 sequence: CASSDYGRAYNEKLFF. In DNA form, the CDR3 reads TGTGCCAGCAGTGATTACGGCCGGGCATACAATGAAAAACTGTTTTTT.

This chain uses TRBV6-5 with TRBJ2-7; 7 bases are a match to TRBD2. CDR3 length equals 14 residues. V dropped 3 bases and J dropped 4; count of bases not matched to a gene: 6. Germline values: CDR1 MNHEY, CDR2 SVGAGI. CDR3 nucleotides: TGTGCCAGCAGTTATGGTGGGGGGGGATACGAGCAGTACTTC. This sequence encodes CASSYGGGGYEQYF.

CDR3 coding DNA: TGTGCCAGCAGTTACCTGTTAGTAGTAAACTATGGCTACACCTTC. Its translation is CASSYLLVVNYGYTF. This chain links TRBV6-7 with TRBJ1-2; D is unclear. TRBV6-7 is an open reading frame, and its role is uncertain. The length of the CDR3 is 15 residues. V shed 2 bases and J shed 2 bases, with 12 bases lying between them.

The chain recombines TRBV4-1 with TRBJ2-1; D may be TRBD1 (5 bases). Deletions cut 1 base from V and 7 bases from J, with 14 bases between. The CDR3 totals 15 residues. Germline CDR1 is MGHRA and CDR2 is YSYEKL. The CDR3 DNA reads as TGCGCCAGCAGCCAAGTTTTGGTGGGGCCTAATGAGCAGTTCTTC. Residues: CASSQVLVGPNEQFF.

The chain recombines TRBV20-1 with TRBJ2-4, with TRBD1 identical over 7 bases. Germline CDR1 and CDR2: DFQATT and SNEGSKA (reference sequence). J lost 13 bases, V lost 2 bases, and 5 bases had no gene match. The CDR3 has 11 amino acids. In nucleotides, the CDR3 is TGCAGTGCTAGATCTGGACAGGCCCAGTACTTC. Amino acids: CSARSGQAQYF.

V is TRBV7-8 and J is TRBJ2-7, with D tentatively TRBD2 (6 bases). The CDR3 has 15 residues. Looked up from germline, CDR1 is SGHVS and CDR2 is FQNEAQ. V lost 0 bases and J lost 4, with 13 bases in between. For the CDR3, the DNA is TGTGCCAGCAGCTTAGCGTGGGACCGGGGGTACGAGCAGTACTTC. Protein: CASSLAWDRGYEQYF.

The chain uses TRBV5-1 and TRBJ1-6; D is undetermined. V was trimmed by 0 bases and J by 8 bases, leaving 15 bases between them. The CDR3 has 16 residues. Germline CDR1 and CDR2: SGHRS and YFSETQ. The CDR3 nucleotides are TGCGCCAGCAGCTTGGGGTTTGTGGGGTCAGATTCACCCCTCCACTTT. Residues: CASSLGFVGSDSPLHF.

This clone was detected a few times. V is TRBV7-7 and J is TRBJ2-7; maybe TRBD2 (6 bases). The CDR3 is 13 amino acids. V was cut by 0 bases and J by 11 bases, with 14 bases left in between. The germline V gene has CDR1 SSHAT and CDR2 FNYEAQ (reference sequence). The CDR3: CASSLARGREEYF. As DNA, the CDR3 is TGTGCCAGCAGCTTAGCGCGTGGTAGGGAGGAGTACTTC.

J is TRBJ2-7 and V is TRBV25-1; no firm D call. CDR3 length: 11 amino acids. CDR1 MGHDK and CDR2 SYGVNS come from the germline V gene. The V and J ends lost 5 bases and 3 bases respectively, with 5 bases between them. The CDR3 loop is CASSRSYEQYF. CDR3 nucleotide sequence: TGTGCCAGCAGTCGGAGCTACGAGCAGTACTTC.

The rearrangement joins TRBV19 to TRBJ1-2, with 8 positions matching TRBD1. Germline assignment: CDR1 LNHDA and CDR2 SQIVND (reference sequence). The junction had 8 bases not matched to a gene; V was cut back by 5 bases and J by 0 bases. This CDR3 is built from 16 residues. CDR3 in amino acids: CASSPTGGLSNYGYTF. Written as DNA, the CDR3 is TGTGCCAGTAGTCCCACAGGGGGTTTATCTAACTATGGCTACACCTTC.

The CDR3 protein is CASSPPGRGPSYEQYF. The DNA of the CDR3 is TGTGCCAGCTCACCCCCCGGAAGGGGTCCCTCCTACGAGCAGTACTTC. The rearrangement uses TRBV18 and TRBJ2-7; D might be TRBD1 (5 bases). The CDR3 runs to 16 residues. Germline CDR1 and CDR2: KGHSH and LQKENI. V was trimmed by 3 bases and J by 0 bases, leaving 15 bases between them. Looking up the rest from reference TRBV18 and TRBJ2-7 gives the full variable domain: NAGVMQNPRHLVRRRGQEARLRCSPMKGHSHVYWYRQLPEEGLKFMVYLQKENIIDESGMPKERFSAEFPKEGPSILRIQQVVRGDSAAYFCASSPPGRGPSYEQYFGPGTRLTVT.

The chain carries TRBV6-6 and TRBJ1-3; D remains ambiguous. Germline CDR1 MNHNY, CDR2 SVGAGI (reference sequence). The CDR3 loop spans 16 amino acids. Trimming stripped 4 bases from V and 0 bases from J, with 13 bases between. This chain's CDR3 is CASSLKGLTSGNTIYF. The CDR3 nucleotides are TGTGCCAGCAGTTTGAAAGGTTTGACCTCTGGAAACACCATATATTTT.

The chain joins TRBV2 to TRBJ2-2, with 10 bases identical to TRBD1. The trim removed 7 bases at V and 6 bases at J, leaving 8 bases unmatched. This CDR3 is built from 15 residues. Per germline, CDR1 SNHLY and CDR2 FYNNEI. CDR3 coding DNA: TGTGCCAGCAAATCCTGGACAGGGGGTTCCGGGGAGCTGTTTTTT. Translation: CASKSWTGGSGELFF.

This clone came up once. This chain links TRBV28 with TRBJ1-4; possibly TRBD1 for D (5 bases). This CDR3 spans 15 amino acids. V lost 4 bases, J lost 4 bases, and 13 bases lay in between. Germline lookup yields CDR1 MDHEN and CDR2 SYDVKM. This chain's CDR3 is CASSSSTASNEKLFF. The CDR3 DNA reads TGTGCCAGCAGTTCCTCGACAGCCAGTAATGAAAAACTGTTTTTT.

The rearrangement links TRBV5-4 to TRBJ2-3; a possible D gene is TRBD2 (5 bases). Looked up from germline, CDR1 is SGHNT and CDR2 is YYREEE (reference sequence). The germline V and J ends were trimmed by 3 bases and 2 bases, with 10 bases remaining between them. This CDR3 contains 14 residues. The CDR3 region is CASSSPRDTDTQYF. The CDR3 DNA reads as TGTGCCAGCAGCTCCCCCCGGGACACAGATACGCAGTATTTT.

This clone was detected only a few times. This chain links TRBV7-7 with TRBJ2-5; D assignment may be TRBD1 or TRBD2 (6 bases each). Germline CDR1 and CDR2: SSHAT and FNYEAQ (reference sequence). The CDR3 runs 12 residues. V gave up 3 bases and J gave up 7 bases, with 9 bases separating them. The CDR3 reads CASSFEGGTQYF. The CDR3 coding sequence is TGTGCCAGCAGCTTCGAGGGGGGGACCCAGTACTTC.

V is TRBV2 and J is TRBJ2-2, with 7 bases matching TRBD1. Germline CDR1 is SNHLY and CDR2 is FYNNEI. This CDR3 is built from 15 residues. Trimming cost V 6 bases and J 4 bases; bases outside gene matches: 8. The DNA for the CDR3 is TGTGCCAGCAGCGCGGACAGGCCGACCACCGGGGAGCTGTTTTTT. Translating it yields CASSADRPTTGELFF.

The rearrangement joins TRBV7-2 to TRBJ1-6; D not resolved. Trimming cost V 5 bases and J 8 bases, with 10 bases left between them. The CDR3 is 13 residues long. Germline V gives CDR1 SGHTA, CDR2 FQGNSA. CDR3 sequence reads: CASSPIVDSPLHF. CDR3 nucleotide sequence: TGTGCCAGCAGCCCTATAGTAGATTCACCCCTCCACTTT.

The CDR3, as DNA: TGTGCCAGTAGCCGAGGACAGGGTAGAGGCTACACCTTC. Translating gives CASSRGQGRGYTF. J is TRBJ1-2 and V is TRBV19; TRBD1 aligns across 8 bases. J lost 8 bases, V lost 6 bases, and 8 bases had no gene match. CDR3 length: 13 residues. Germline values: CDR1 LNHDA, CDR2 SQIVND (reference sequence).